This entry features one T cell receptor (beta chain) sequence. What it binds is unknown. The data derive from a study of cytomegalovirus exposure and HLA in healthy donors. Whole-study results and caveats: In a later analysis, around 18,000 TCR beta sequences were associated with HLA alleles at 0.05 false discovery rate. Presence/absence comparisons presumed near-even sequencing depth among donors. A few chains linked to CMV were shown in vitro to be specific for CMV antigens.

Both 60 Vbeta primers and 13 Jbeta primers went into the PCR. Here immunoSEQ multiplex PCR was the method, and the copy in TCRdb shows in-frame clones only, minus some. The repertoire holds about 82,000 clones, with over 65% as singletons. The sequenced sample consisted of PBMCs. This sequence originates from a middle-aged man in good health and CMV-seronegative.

As DNA, the CDR3 is TGTGCCAGCAGAAGGGGGACGTACCAAGAGACCCAGTACTTC. Translated, it gives CASRRGTYQETQYF. This chain connects TRBV6-1 to TRBJ2-5, with D possibly TRBD1 on 6 matching bases. V dropped 6 bases and J dropped 0 bases, with 11 bases sitting between them. The CDR3 is made up of 14 amino acids. The germline gives CDR1 MNHNS, CDR2 SASEGT.